These 10 T cell receptor beta chains were sequenced from one sample in a study of blood T cell repertoires in COVID-19. The protocol was immunoSEQ multiplex PCR, while the TCRdb copy is restricted to in-frame clones and leaves out a portion. The sample has hundreds of thousands of clones; 85% are singletons. The sample comprised peripheral blood. Every receptor here comes from a woman aged 45-59 years with active or convalescent COVID-19.

In this sample, this clone turned up once. The gene calls are TRBV12-3 or TRBV12-4 and TRBJ1-5; 8 bases match TRBD1. The CDR3 is made up of 13 amino acids. The V and J ends lost 2 bases and 7 bases, in that order; junction bases with no gene match: 1. The CDR3 protein is CASSLSGGQPQHF. CDR3 bases: TGTGCCAGCAGTTTATCAGGGGGCCAGCCCCAGCATTTT.

In its sample, this clone was seen once. The chain links TRBV2 to TRBJ2-1; 7 bases map to TRBD2. The V gene end was trimmed by 3 bases and the J gene end by 5 bases; junction bases not matched to a gene: 4. This CDR3 has 14 amino acids. Germline V gene sequence: CDR1 SNHLY, CDR2 FYNNEI. This chain's CDR3 is CASSDGRRDNEQFF. DNA for the CDR3: TGTGCCAGCAGTGACGGGAGGCGGGACAATGAGCAGTTCTTC.

This clone appeared once. In DNA form, the CDR3 reads TGTGCCAGTAGCTTCGGCAGAGGAGGGGAGCTGTTTTTT. Residues: CASSFGRGGELFF. This chain connects TRBV19 to TRBJ2-2; D gene unclear. Germline CDR1 and CDR2: LNHDA and SQIVND (reference sequence). This CDR3 comprises 13 residues. Trimming took 6 bases from V and 8 from J, leaving 13 bases between them.

The chain is built from TRBV19 and TRBJ1-4; no clear D gene. V lost 5 bases and J 5 bases, leaving 9 bases between the germline ends. CDR3 length: 13 residues. Germline CDR1 LNHDA, CDR2 SQIVND (reference sequence). CDR3 region: CASSSGVNEKLFF. The DNA for the CDR3 is TGTGCCAGTAGTTCCGGAGTAAATGAAAAACTGTTTTTT.

This rearrangement joins TRBV10-3 to TRBJ1-5; D not resolved. CDR1 is ENHRY and CDR2 is SYGVKD in the germline V gene. V was pared by 7 bases and J by 5 bases, with 12 bases between. This CDR3 is built from 13 residues. As DNA, the CDR3 is TGTGCCATCAACGCCGGGAGAGATCAGCCCCAGCATTTT. Amino acids: CAINAGRDQPQHF.

The V and J genes are TRBV5-1 and TRBJ2-5; tentative D call: TRBD2 (6 bases). This CDR3 has 13 amino acids. The germline V gene encodes CDR1 SGHRS and CDR2 YFSETQ. The V gene lost 0 bases and the J gene lost 7 bases, with 10 bases spanning the gap. DNA of the CDR3: TGCGCCAGCAGCTTGGATACCGGGGGGACCCAGTACTTC. Protein sequence: CASSLDTGGTQYF. The full variable domain, rest sourced from reference TRBV5-1 and TRBJ2-5, is KAGVTQTPRYLIKTRGQQVTLSCSPISGHRSVSWYQQTPGQGLQFLFEYFSETQRNKGNFPGRFSGRQFSNSRSEMNVSTLELGDSALYLCASSLDTGGTQYFGPGTRLLVL.

The J gene is TRBJ2-4, the V gene TRBV4-1, with 7 bases lining up with TRBD2. After removal of 3 bases from V and 0 bases from J, the junction contained 8 bases not matched to a gene. The CDR3 runs to 17 residues. Germline V gene sequence: CDR1 MGHRA, CDR2 YSYEKL. CDR3 protein: CASSHLLGGLAKNIQYF. CDR3 DNA: TGCGCCAGCAGCCACCTCCTGGGAGGGCTAGCCAAAAACATTCAGTACTTC.

This clone was detected ten times or more. The chain couples TRBV30 to TRBJ2-7; 8 bases are shared with TRBD2. The CDR3 has 14 residues. The ends lost 7 bases at V and 3 bases at J; junction bases unmatched: 11. Per germline, CDR1 GTSNPN and CDR2 SVGIG (reference sequence). The CDR3 bases are TGTGCCTTGTCGAGCGGGGGATTCCTCTACGAGCAGTACTTC. Translated: CALSSGGFLYEQYF.

V usage is TRBV7-6 and J usage is TRBJ2-1; D is perhaps TRBD2 (5 bases). V dropped 1 base and J dropped 1 base, with 14 bases sitting between them. This CDR3 region has 17 residues. Per germline, CDR1 SGHVS and CDR2 FNYEAQ. The CDR3 reads CASSLVPLRASYNEQFF. The CDR3 nucleotides are TGTGCCAGCAGCTTAGTACCTCTGCGGGCGTCCTACAATGAGCAGTTCTTC.

The genes are TRBV3-1 (or the pseudogene TRBV3-2) and TRBJ2-1, with a weak D call TRBD2 (5 bases). Trimming pared 2 bases from V and 9 bases from J, leaving 11 bases between. Germline values: CDR1 LGHDT, CDR2 YNNKEL (reference sequence). The length of the CDR3 is 13 residues. The CDR3 reads CASSQNLAGEQFF. CDR3 nucleotides: TGTGCCAGCAGCCAAAATTTGGCGGGTGAGCAGTTCTTC.